Listed below are T cell receptor beta chains from one sample, sequenced in a study of blood T cell repertoires in COVID-19. Some clones are missing from TCRdb's copy, which holds only in-frame ones; the method was immunoSEQ multiplex PCR. The table shows approximately 360,000 clones, with 75% to 90% occurring only once. Sequenced input: PBMCs or T cells enriched from blood (not recorded which). All receptors come from a woman aged 45 to 65 who had recovered from COVID-19. Each CDR3 is given without its conserved first and last residue. Only part of the rows carry a size: once, few, many, or a class if the clone is expanded.

size	V	J	CDR3
-	TRBV4-2	TRBJ2-5	ASSQDLVGETQY
-	TRBV7-9	TRBJ1-2	ASRDSTGRDGYT
-	TRBV5-1	TRBJ2-1	ASSELAGNYNEQF
-	TRBV5-6	TRBJ2-3	ASSWQAENTQY
-	TRBV21-1	TRBJ2-2	ASSKDSRAQSPTGELF
-	TRBV7-8	TRBJ1-1	ASSPSRGRAF
-	TRBV5-1	TRBJ2-5	ASSFRETQY
once	TRBV5-4	TRBJ1-2	ASSQRTGSQYGYT
-	TRBV6-6	TRBJ2-7	ASSYSAGTLGYEQY
-	TRBV4-3	TRBJ2-7	ASSQEGTGYYEQY
once	TRBV7-9	TRBJ1-2	ASSLYSLANYGYT
few	TRBV10-3	TRBJ1-5	AISEEGGAQPQH
-	TRBV6-2/TRBV6-3	TRBJ2-1	ASSPHYNEQF
-	TRBV10-3	TRBJ2-3	AISEGRTGGTDTQY
few	TRBV3-1/TRBV3-2	TRBJ2-1	ASSRTKTSGGPNEQF
-	TRBV2	TRBJ2-1	ARGTSGVYNEQF
-	TRBV9	TRBJ2-1	ASSVDGTSGIRDEQF
-	TRBV15	TRBJ2-1	ATSRDSTDRGPFDSSYNEQF
once	TRBV5-4	TRBJ2-2	ASSPPDGRGQTGELF
-	TRBV7-2	TRBJ2-3	ASSRTSGVGDTQY
-	TRBV12-3/TRBV12-4	TRBJ1-1	ASSLTGTTEAF
-	TRBV6-5	TRBJ2-7	ASSPPLGEQY
-	TRBV6-5	TRBJ1-1	ASSFTTGSAEAF
few	TRBV7-2	TRBJ1-3	ASSPRTVSGNTIY
-	TRBV7-6	TRBJ1-6	ASSRQGFNSPLH
few	TRBV3-1/TRBV3-2	TRBJ1-5	ASSQDSRQPQH
-	TRBV18	TRBJ1-3	ASSPPPGQPGNTIY
few	TRBV2	TRBJ2-1	ASSRTSYNEQF
-	TRBV15	TRBJ1-1	ATSRQGTEAF
-	TRBV25-1	TRBJ1-1	ASSPRVDTEAF
-	TRBV6-5	TRBJ2-7	ASNPEGLPGNEQY
-	TRBV11-1	TRBJ1-6	ASSPTLNSPLH
-	TRBV4-1	TRBJ2-4	ASSPRQGGTSTKNIQY
few	TRBV5-4	TRBJ1-6	ASSKTGGEVSPLH
-	TRBV9	TRBJ1-2	ASSYDRDFYGYT
-	TRBV23-1	TRBJ2-5	ASSQAGAETQY
-	TRBV5-6	TRBJ1-5	ASSFGGLSNQPQH
-	TRBV5-6	TRBJ2-1	ASSLFYTRDRDNEQF
-	TRBV30	TRBJ2-2	AWSVFSTGELF
few	TRBV13	TRBJ1-2	ASSSLYRQARGYT
-	TRBV19	TRBJ2-7	ASGDSSYEQY
-	TRBV25-1	TRBJ1-2	ASSESGQGGGYT
-	TRBV5-1	TRBJ2-3	ASSWEGGRIDTQY
-	TRBV6-2/TRBV6-3	TRBJ2-1	ASSSTENNEQF
few	TRBV3-1/TRBV3-2	TRBJ1-1	ASSPGQGRTEAF
-	TRBV4-2	TRBJ1-2	ASSQDADGYT
-	TRBV12-3/TRBV12-4	TRBJ2-3	ASSQGIDTQY
-	TRBV7-8	TRBJ2-2	ASSLVGTSATGELF
-	TRBV14	TRBJ2-3	ASSQDLAGGTDTQY
-	TRBV10-3	TRBJ1-5	AISATASSNQPQH
-	TRBV7-2	TRBJ1-2	ASSRGQGVGGYT
-	TRBV2	TRBJ1-4	ASSGRATNEKLF
-	TRBV5-1	TRBJ2-3	ASSLDGAISDTQY
-	TRBV20-1	TRBJ2-3	SASVDRAASTDTQY
once	TRBV9	TRBJ1-6	ASSTQDRGHSPLH
once	TRBV7-8	TRBJ2-1	ASSPGGWGDEQF